These 27 T cell receptor beta chains originate from one sample sequenced in a study of T cells after yellow fever vaccination. MiXCR, applied by TCRdb to the 5' RACE reads, yields one record per CDR3 protein. The sample carries 510,000 or so distinct CDR3 sequences, over 15% recorded once. The starting material was PBMCs, obtained 15 days after the yellow fever booster vaccination. The receptors here all came from a man aged 25-45 years who received the YFV17D yellow fever vaccine.

A few counts support this clonotype. The chain carries TRBV9 and TRBJ2-1, with 9 bases matching TRBD2. The CDR3 is 14 residues long. The germline V gene encodes CDR1 SGDLS and CDR2 YYNGEE. V lost 4 bases and J lost 3; bases outside the gene matches: 2. The CDR3 protein is CASSRTSVYNEQFF. In DNA, the CDR3 is TGTGCCAGCAGCCGGACTAGCGTCTACAATGAGCAGTTCTTC.

This clonotype was seen only a few times. V and J are TRBV29-1 and TRBJ2-5, with D perhaps matching TRBD1 or TRBD2 (5 bases each). Germline CDR1 reads SQVTM; CDR2 reads ANQGSEA. The V end lost 7 bases, the J end lost 6 bases, and 18 bases lay between the germline ends. The CDR3 covers 13 residues. CDR3 sequence (DNA): TGCAGCGCTACGGGTGGGACGGGAAAGACCCAGTACTTC. This translates into CSATGGTGKTQYF.

CDR3 bases: TGCAGTGCTAGAGTAACGGGCCGTACTTTGCAAGAGACCCAGTACTTC. This translates into CSARVTGRTLQETQYF. This chain links TRBV20-1 with TRBJ2-5, with unresolved D. V dropped 1 base and J dropped 2 bases, with 17 bases sitting between them. Germline values: CDR1 DFQATT, CDR2 SNEGSKA (reference sequence). CDR3 length equals 16 residues.

The rearrangement uses TRBV12-3 or TRBV12-4 and TRBJ1-1, with a weak D call TRBD1 (5 bases). V dropped 1 base and J dropped 7 bases, with 10 bases sitting between them. This CDR3 is 13 amino acids long. CDR3 DNA sequence: TGTGCCAGCAGTTTAGGGGCGACAGATGAAGCTTTCTTT. It yields the protein CASSLGATDEAFF.

This clonotype turned up a few times. The rearrangement uses TRBV18 and TRBJ2-1; 8 nucleotides agree with TRBD2. This CDR3 comprises 15 residues. Losses at the gene ends were 5 bases for V and 3 bases for J; bases not matched to a gene: 6. The germline CDR1 and CDR2 sequences are KGHSH and LQKENI. DNA of the CDR3: TGTGCCAGCTCAGACACTAGCGGTCTCTACAATGAGCAGTTCTTC. Translating it yields CASSDTSGLYNEQFF.

This clonotype has only a few counts. V and J are TRBV6-1 and TRBJ2-7, with 9 bases matching TRBD2. Unmatched junction bases numbered 8, after V lost 6 bases and J lost 5 bases. Germline V gene sequence: CDR1 MNHNS, CDR2 SASEGT. The CDR3 loop spans 14 amino acids. This CDR3 is CASRLSGSPNEQYF. CDR3 nucleotides: TGTGCCAGCAGGCTTAGCGGGAGTCCAAACGAGCAGTACTTC.

The chain joins TRBV3-1 to TRBJ2-7; D unclear. CDR3 length: 11 amino acids. The ends were cut back, 2 bases at V and 6 bases at J, with 5 bases in the middle. The germline V gene encodes CDR1 LGHDT and CDR2 YNNKEL (reference sequence). CDR3 residues: CASSQRTEQYF. The DNA for the CDR3 is TGTGCCAGCAGCCAACGGACCGAGCAGTACTTC.

This clonotype was seen a few times. This chain connects TRBV7-7 to TRBJ2-2; D is perhaps TRBD1 (6 bases). The CDR3 runs 16 residues. Germline CDR1 SSHAT, CDR2 FNYEAQ (reference sequence). Trimming pared 5 bases from V and 0 bases from J, leaving 13 bases between. This CDR3 reads CASSLRDTTNTGELFF. CDR3 DNA sequence: TGTGCCAGCAGCCTCCGGGACACTACGAACACCGGGGAGCTGTTTTTT.

This clonotype was observed a handful of times. The chain has TRBV4-1 and TRBJ2-5, with D hard to call. Germline V gene data show CDR1 as MGHRA and CDR2 as YSYEKL. Trimming removed 5 bases from V and 3 bases from J, with 13 bases in between. This CDR3 spans 14 amino acids. The CDR3 DNA follows: TGCGCCAGCAGCTCAGAGGCGGCTAAAGAGACCCAGTACTTC. It specifies CASSSEAAKETQYF.

The chain employs TRBV7-2 and TRBJ2-2; D not certain. CDR3 size: 14 residues. Germline V gene sequence: CDR1 SGHTA, CDR2 FQGNSA. Trimming pared 1 base from V and 6 bases from J, leaving 9 bases between. CDR3 sequence (DNA): TGTGCCAGCAGCTTAGAATGGGTTTCCGGGGAGCTGTTTTTT. This encodes CASSLEWVSGELFF.

The genes are TRBV20-1 and TRBJ2-1; 14 nucleotides align to TRBD2. CDR1 is DFQATT and CDR2 is SNEGSKA in the germline V gene (reference sequence). V trimming: 5 bases; J trimming: 9 bases; junction bases outside the gene matches: 9. The CDR3 totals 15 residues. The CDR3 loop reads CSAQPGTSGSFEQFF. The CDR3 DNA reads as TGCAGTGCTCAGCCTGGGACTAGCGGGAGCTTTGAGCAGTTCTTC.

The table lists this clonotype with a few counts. The chain combines TRBV2 with TRBJ2-1; 10 bases are a match to TRBD2. The CDR3 sequence is 16 residues long. V shed 0 bases, J shed 4 bases, and the junction held 3 bases outside the gene matches. The V gene's germline CDR1 is SNHLY and CDR2 FYNNEI. CDR3 protein: CASSEARTSGYNEQFF. The DNA for the CDR3 is TGTGCCAGCAGTGAAGCGAGGACTAGCGGTTACAATGAGCAGTTCTTC.

In its sample, this clonotype was seen a few times. This chain joins TRBV12-3 or TRBV12-4 and TRBJ2-1; possible D gene TRBD1, 6 bases. V was shortened by 4 bases and J by 9 bases, with 19 bases between the two germline ends. The CDR3 is 15 amino acids. This chain's CDR3 is CASSYQGWVSGEQFF. The CDR3 DNA reads TGTGCCAGCAGTTATCAGGGGTGGGTTTCCGGTGAGCAGTTCTTC.

In this sample, this clonotype turned up a few times. The chain carries TRBV27 and TRBJ2-7, with D perhaps matching TRBD2 (5 bases). Trimming left V 4 bases short and J 12 bases short, with 16 bases between. CDR1 and CDR2 (germline): MNHEY, SMNVEV (reference sequence). The CDR3 is made up of 12 amino acids. CDR3 DNA sequence: TGTGCCAGCAGTTGGCGGGCGCTGACTCGGTACTTC. As protein: CASSWRALTRYF.

The V and J genes are TRBV29-1 and TRBJ1-2, with D possibly being TRBD1 (5 bases). Germline V gene lookup returns CDR1 SQVTM and CDR2 ANQGSEA. The ends were cut back, 2 bases at V and 4 bases at J, with 8 bases in the middle. The length of the CDR3 is 12 residues. The CDR3 DNA reads TGCAGCGTTGAAAGGGGTGGCTATGGCTACACCTTC. This translates into CSVERGGYGYTF.

The rearrangement links TRBV15 to TRBJ2-4; the D is unclear. V gave up 5 bases and J gave up 0 bases, with 11 bases separating them. CDR1 and CDR2 (germline): LNHNV, YYDKDF (reference sequence). There are 15 residues in the CDR3. The DNA of the CDR3 is TGTGCCACCAGCGGAAGAAGTCTAGCCAAAAACATTCAGTACTTC. Amino acid sequence: CATSGRSLAKNIQYF.

This sequence joins TRBV20-1 and TRBJ2-1; TRBD2 matches at 10 bases. Germline V lookup: CDR1 DFQATT, CDR2 SNEGSKA (reference sequence). The CDR3 totals 13 residues. V lost 3 bases to trimming and J lost 8 bases; unmatched junction nucleotides: 4. This chain's CDR3 is CSARASGSYEQFF. In DNA, the CDR3 is TGCAGTGCTAGGGCTAGCGGGAGCTATGAGCAGTTCTTC.

The V gene is TRBV7-2, the J gene TRBJ2-2; 14 bases are a match to TRBD2. CDR1 and CDR2 from the germline V gene are SGHTA and FQGNSA. J gave up 7 bases and V 5 bases, and 9 bases lay outside the gene matches. The CDR3 runs 17 residues. CDR3 residues: CASSPGTSGRSGGELFF. CDR3 bases: TGTGCCAGCAGCCCGGGGACTAGCGGGAGATCTGGCGGGGAGCTGTTTTTT.

The gene calls are TRBV29-1 and TRBJ2-2, with D tentatively TRBD2 (6 bases). This CDR3 is 13 amino acids long. Germline-derived CDR1 and CDR2 are SQVTM and ANQGSEA. Deletions cut 6 bases from V and 2 bases from J, with 10 bases between. Here the CDR3 DNA reads TGCAGCGTAGGACTATTCAACACCGGGGAGCTGTTTTTT. Translated, it gives CSVGLFNTGELFF.

This clonotype has a count of ten or more. The junction shows a germline mismatch at one end, possibly a read error. The chain couples TRBV7-7 to TRBJ2-5, with D perhaps matching TRBD2 (7 bases). This CDR3 region has 16 residues. Looked up from germline, CDR1 is SSHAT and CDR2 is FNYEAQ (reference sequence). The CDR3 loop is CASSLGRGVSQETQYF. The CDR3 DNA is TGTGCTAGCAGCTTAGGGAGGGGGGTGAGCCAAGAGACCCAGTACTTC.

This clonotype was observed a handful of times. This chain links TRBV6-5 with TRBJ2-1; 8 nucleotides match TRBD1. Germline CDR1 reads MNHEY; CDR2 reads SVGAGI. The CDR3 totals 17 residues. V trimming: 0 bases; J trimming: 7 bases; junction bases outside the gene matches: 11. The CDR3 DNA reads TGTGCCAGCAGTTACTCCCCGGGGCAGGGGGCGAGGAATGAGCAGTTCTTC. Protein product: CASSYSPGQGARNEQFF.

The chain joins TRBV7-2 to TRBJ2-5, with 8 bases aligning to TRBD2. Trimming removed 4 bases from V and 5 bases from J; junction bases left unmatched: 6. Looked up from germline, CDR1 is SGHTA and CDR2 is FQGNSA. CDR3 length: 14 residues. In nucleotides, the CDR3 is TGTGCCAGCAGCTGGCAGACTAGCGCTGAGACCCAGTACTTC. It is translated as CASSWQTSAETQYF.

This clonotype was picked up a small number of times. The chain is built from TRBV16 and TRBJ2-6; perhaps TRBD1 as D (6 bases). This CDR3 comprises 12 residues. The V end lost 5 bases, the J end lost 18 bases, and 17 bases lay between the germline ends. Germline CDR1 is KGHSY and CDR2 is FQNENV. In DNA form, the CDR3 reads TGTGCCAGCAGCAATGGGGGCGGCCCCGCGACTTTC. Translating it yields CASSNGGGPATF. The full variable domain, completed using reference TRBV16 and TRBJ2-6, is GEEVAQTPKHLVRGEGQKAKLYCAPIKGHSYVFWYQQVLKNEFKFLISFQNENVFDETGMPKERFSAKCLPNSPCSLEIQATKLEDSAVYFCASSNGGGPATFGAGSRLTVL.

This clonotype was found a few times. The gene calls are TRBV12-3 or TRBV12-4 and TRBJ1-1; no clear D gene. Trimming shortened V by 6 bases and J by 11 bases, and 13 bases separated the two germline ends. The CDR3 runs to 11 residues. CDR3 in DNA: TGTGCCAGCAGCCTTGCAGGACGCGCTTTCTTT. Protein sequence: CASSLAGRAFF.

V gene TRBV4-3 combines with J gene TRBJ1-3; TRBD1 aligns across 10 bases. V lost 0 bases, J lost 2 bases, and 7 bases stayed unmatched. CDR1 and CDR2 from the germline V gene are LGHNA and YSLEER. This CDR3 contains 18 residues. The CDR3 sequence: CASSQDYLGTGAGNTIYF. The CDR3, as DNA: TGCGCCAGCAGCCAAGATTATTTAGGGACAGGGGCTGGAAACACCATATATTTT.

There are many counts of this clonotype. The chain uses TRBV4-2 and TRBJ2-3, with 12 bases that match TRBD2. The germline V gene has CDR1 LGHNA and CDR2 YNFKEQ. V was pared by 3 bases and J by 0 bases, with 13 bases of the junction left unmatched. CDR3 length: 20 amino acids. The CDR3 coding sequence is TGTGCCAGCAGCCATCTTTCGGGGACTAGCGGGTCGGCTAGCACAGATACGCAGTATTTT. Translated: CASSHLSGTSGSASTDTQYF.

This chain connects TRBV7-2 to TRBJ2-5, with 7 bases fitting TRBD2. After removal of 3 bases from V and 4 bases from J, the junction contained 2 bases not matched to a gene. This CDR3 is built from 13 residues. Per the germline V gene, CDR1 is SGHTA and CDR2 is FQGNSA. CDR3 nucleotides: TGTGCCAGCAGCTTCGGACTAGTAGAGACCCAGTACTTC. It translates to CASSFGLVETQYF.